A single T cell receptor (beta chain) is shown here with its context. Its cognate antigen is unknown. Germline assignment: CDR1 SGHVS and CDR2 FQNEAQ. The CDR3 has 14 residues. V trimming: 5 bases; J trimming: 13 bases; junction bases outside the gene matches: 15. The data originate from a study of T cell repertoires in cytomegalovirus infection. Study-level information: CMV epitopes, recently identified HLA-C-restricted and well-studied HLA-B-restricted, were used. CMV infection plus the matching HLA type was flagged by public TCR beta signatures.

Each CDR3 protein is one row after TCRdb ran MiXCR on the reads. The sample has roughly 78,000 distinct CDR3 sequences, about 37% seen once; the top ten hold over 85%. Overall study results and limits: The ex vivo response was dominated by HLA-C-restricted CMV-specific TCR beta clonotypes. Identification of carriers of CMV plus the relevant HLA was performed using cumulative public TCR beta family frequency.

This chain links TRBV7-8 with TRBJ2-7, with 9 positions matching TRBD2. This clonotype originated in a human donor in good health (CMV status not recorded). Some clones in this sample may be carry-over from other donors' samples. The sample was CD8+ T cells from cultured PBMCs, taken from culture after CMV antigen stimulation. The CDR3 loop reads CASSPSMSGGLVYF. The CDR3 DNA reads TGTGCCAGCAGCCCGTCGATGAGCGGGGGGCTCGTTTACTTC.